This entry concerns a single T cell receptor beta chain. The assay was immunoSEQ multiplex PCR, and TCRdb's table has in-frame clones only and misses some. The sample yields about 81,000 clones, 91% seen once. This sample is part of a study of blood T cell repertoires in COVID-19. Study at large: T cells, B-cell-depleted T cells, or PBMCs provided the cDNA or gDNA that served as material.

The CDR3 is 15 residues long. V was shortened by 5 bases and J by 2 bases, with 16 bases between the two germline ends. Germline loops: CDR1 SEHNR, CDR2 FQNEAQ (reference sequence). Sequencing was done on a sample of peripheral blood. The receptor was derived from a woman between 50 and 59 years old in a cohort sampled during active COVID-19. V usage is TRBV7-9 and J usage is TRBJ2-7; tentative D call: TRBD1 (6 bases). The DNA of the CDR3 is TGTGCCAGCAGCCCCCAGGGGTTGCTGGCCTACGAGCAGTACTTC. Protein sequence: CASSPQGLLAYEQYF.